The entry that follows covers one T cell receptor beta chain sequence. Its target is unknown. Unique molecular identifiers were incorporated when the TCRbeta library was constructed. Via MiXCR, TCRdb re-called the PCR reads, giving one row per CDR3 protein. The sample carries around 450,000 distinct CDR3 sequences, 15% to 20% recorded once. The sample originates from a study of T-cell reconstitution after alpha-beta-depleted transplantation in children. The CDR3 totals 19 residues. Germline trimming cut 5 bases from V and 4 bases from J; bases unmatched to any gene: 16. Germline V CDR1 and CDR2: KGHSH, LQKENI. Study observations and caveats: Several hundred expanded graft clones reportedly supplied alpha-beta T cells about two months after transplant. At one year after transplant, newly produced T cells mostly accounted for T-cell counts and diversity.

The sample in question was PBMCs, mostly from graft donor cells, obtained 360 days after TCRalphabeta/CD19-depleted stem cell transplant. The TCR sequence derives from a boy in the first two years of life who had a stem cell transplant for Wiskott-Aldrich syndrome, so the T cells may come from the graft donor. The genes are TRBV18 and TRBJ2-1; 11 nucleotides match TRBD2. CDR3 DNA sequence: TGTGCCAGCTCATCACTGACTAGCGGGATTCCCTTGGGGTACAATGAGCAGTTCTTC. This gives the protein CASSSLTSGIPLGYNEQFF.